Here is one T cell receptor (beta chain) with its context. No cognate antigen has been identified for it. No per-base quality is available; no much larger clone lies one base away. All of the isolated RNA was reverse transcribed with the High Capacity cDNA Reverse Transcription Kit, so expressed TCRB transcripts were sequenced. Deep immunoSEQ sequencing was performed on naive, central memory and regulatory T cell samples, with an average of around 3.5 million total reads per sample. Sorted cells were lysed in RLT buffer, and RNA was extracted using DNase-treated RNeasy Micro or Mini kits according to cell number. Each cell subset was processed on its own to prevent cross-contamination, while patient and healthy donor samples were processed together. The immunoSEQ multiplex PCR was used to amplify TCRB sequences from cDNA, yielding 87-bp fragments that span the CDR3 region. Sequencing of the amplicons was done on the Illumina HiSeq platform. The original pipeline was this. PCR bias was computationally corrected using synthetic template baselines, reads within Hamming distance 2 were collapsed, and singletons that could not be merged were discarded. Reads were aligned to IMGT to assign V, D and J genes, CDR3 length, and insertions or deletions at six rearrangement sites. Clonotype counts were normalized to sorted cell number within each subset before computing true diversity and Gini coefficients with the tcR R package. The overlap coefficient, calculated on TCRB nucleotide sequences, was used to quantify repertoire sharing. Out-of-frame TCRB sequences from naive cells were analyzed as a proxy for the pre-selection repertoire. The immuneACCESS repertoire file appears here via TCRdb, limited to in-frame rearrangements. These files lack a portion of the clones; in checked studies, under half of the deficit traces to unresolved V genes, and the cause of the others is not known. V and J calls and clone size are as listed in that table; D and trimming were resolved from the DNA. Counted in this sample were about 340,000 clones; about 14% of them appeared once. The ten largest clonotypes hold nearly 0.015% of the sample.

A single peripheral blood draw of around 120 mL on average was collected from each donor into heparinised tubes. A BD FACSAria II and a panel including CD45RO, CCR7, CD25, CD127, CD95 and CD27 were used to sort naive, central memory, regulatory and stem cell-like memory CD4+ T cells. A purity above 98% was achieved for all sorted populations. PBMCs were separated immediately by Lymphoprep density gradient centrifugation and were stained directly, without being cultured. To minimize batch effects, samples were stained and sorted in pairs, one healthy donor with one patient per experiment. The CDR3 covers 17 residues, taking in both the cysteine and the phenylalanine. The only DNA kept is the CDR3, 51 bases in frame from the first base. Based on the germline V gene (reference sequence), the CDR1 and CDR2 sequences are PRHDT and FYEKMQ. At the junction V is shortened by 6 bases and J by 0 bases, with 17 bases in between.

The entry originates in a study of beta chain features in type 1 diabetes (dated by TCRdb to 2017 to 2018). Turning to the overall study: Patients and healthy donors did not differ in mean age, gender distribution, total cell number or subset yield. Regulatory and stem cell-like memory subsets were obtained from only 8 patients and roughly 8 healthy donors, while naive and central memory subsets were obtained from all 28 donors. The study compared TCRB repertoires of sorted circulating CD4+ T cell subsets between recently diagnosed type 1 diabetes patients and matched healthy donors. Across all samples, fewer than 110,000,000 sorted cells were examined, and cell number per subset correlated strongly with RNA yield. Study-wide findings and limitations: Because cDNA was sequenced instead of genomic DNA, highly expressing activated cells could be over-represented, though the groups showed no difference in activation or CD3 levels. The naive, central memory and regulatory TCRB repertoires appeared to resemble one another more closely among patients than among healthy donors. At VDJ recombination sites, type 1 diabetes patients had fewer insertions and more deleted nucleotides, which implies abnormalities in thymic rearrangement. Only small numbers of individuals were included in the HLA sub-analyses, which left unresolved whether HLA type had any influence on TCRB rearrangement. PCR might favor shorter templates, but patient and control samples were amplified and corrected together, so any skew would affect both groups equally. In all four CD4+ subsets, TCRB CDR3 length was moderately but significantly shorter in type 1 diabetes patients.

This clonotype originated in a woman between 18 and 29 years old with type 1 diabetes. What was sequenced was naive CD4+ T cells from blood. The cell subset or site label for this specimen denotes: true naive CD4+ T cells. Recombination connected TRBV13 to TRBJ2-2; the D gene is perhaps TRBD1, on 6 matching bases. The CDR3 reads CASRHTGNRANTGELFF. The bases read TGTGCCAGCAGACACACAGGGAATCGTGCGAACACCGGGGAGCTGTTTTTT.